The 15 T cell receptor beta chains below all came from one sample that was sequenced in a study of post-analysis software for immune sequencing data. Whole-study results and caveats: About 5 TRBV segments appeared more often in patients than in controls, and TRBV5-6, TRBV5-1 and TRBV20-1 were among these.

These receptors' targets are unknown. Prepared TCR beta cDNA libraries contained unique molecular identifiers. TCRdb redid the calling of the PCR reads with MiXCR, one entry per CDR3 protein. Found here are about 540,000 distinct CDR3 sequences, approximately 34% of them singletons; the top ten hold roughly 6%. Specimen: blood. Every receptor here comes from a girl younger than 18 with multiple sclerosis.

This clonotype was seen a handful of times. The V and J genes are TRBV10-3 and TRBJ2-1; 15 bases align to TRBD2. Germline trimming cut 0 bases from V and 9 bases from J; bases unmatched to any gene: 3. There are 16 residues in the CDR3. Germline assignment: CDR1 ENHRY and CDR2 SYGVKD. CDR3 region: CAISESGLAGGIEQFF. For the CDR3, the DNA is TGTGCCATCAGTGAGTCGGGACTAGCGGGGGGCATTGAGCAGTTCTTC.

This clonotype was seen only once. The chain uses TRBV20-1 and TRBJ2-2; D gene ambiguous. The CDR3 is made up of 16 amino acids. V dropped 0 bases and J dropped 4 bases, with 15 bases sitting between them. Germline CDR1 reads DFQATT; CDR2 reads SNEGSKA (reference sequence). CDR3 sequence reads: CSARDSPRPITGELFF. The CDR3 nucleotides read TGCAGTGCTAGAGATTCCCCCAGGCCTATCACCGGGGAGCTGTTTTTT.

The chain uses TRBV29-1 and TRBJ2-5, with 8 bases that match TRBD1. The CDR3 extends over 12 amino acids. Looked up from germline, CDR1 is SQVTM and CDR2 is ANQGSEA. The ends lost 2 bases at V and 5 bases at J; junction bases unmatched: 1. CDR3 DNA: TGCAGCGTTGAAAGGACAGGGGAGACCCAGTACTTC. Protein product: CSVERTGETQYF.

The chain has TRBV5-1 and TRBJ2-1, with D perhaps being TRBD1 or TRBD2 (6 bases each). This CDR3 has 15 residues. V shed 4 bases and J shed 7 bases, with 18 bases lying between them. The germline gives CDR1 SGHRS, CDR2 YFSETQ. CDR3 amino acids: CASSPPGGAWNEQFF. The CDR3, as DNA: TGCGCCAGCAGCCCCCCCGGGGGCGCATGGAATGAGCAGTTCTTC.

The CDR3: CASSYSRPTGSEKLFF. CDR3 DNA sequence: TGTGCCAGCAGTTACTCGAGGCCCACGGGGAGTGAAAAACTGTTTTTT. The V and J genes are TRBV6-6 and TRBJ1-4, with unresolved D. The ends were cut back, 0 bases at V and 7 bases at J, with 15 bases in the middle. The CDR3 covers 16 residues. Per the germline V gene, CDR1 is MNHNY and CDR2 is SVGAGI (reference sequence).

V usage is TRBV12-5 and J usage is TRBJ2-3; D is perhaps TRBD2 (5 bases). CDR3 size: 14 residues. V was clipped by 9 bases and J by 0 bases, with 13 bases between them. Germline V gene sequence: CDR1 LGHNT, CDR2 FRNRAP. The CDR3 is CASARGSSTDTQYF. The CDR3 bases are TGTGCTAGCGCTCGCGGGTCTAGCACAGATACGCAGTATTTT. Looking up the rest from reference TRBV12-5 and TRBJ2-3 gives the full variable domain: DARVTQTPRHKVTEMGQEVTMRCQPILGHNTVFWYRQTMMQGLELLAYFRNRAPLDDSGMPKDRFSAEMPDATLATLKIQPSEPRDSAVYFCASARGSSTDTQYFGPGTRLTVL.

This clonotype showed up just a few times. The chain couples TRBV25-1 to TRBJ1-2; tentatively, D is TRBD1 (5 bases). The CDR3 runs to 15 residues. V lost 1 base, J lost 7 bases, and 16 bases lay in between. Germline assignment: CDR1 MGHDK and CDR2 SYGVNS. The CDR3 DNA follows: TGTGCCAGCAGTGAATGGGGCAGTACAGCGGCTGGCTACACCTTC. Its protein is CASSEWGSTAAGYTF.

The sample holds a few counts of this clonotype. The CDR3 spells CASSLTRSTGELFF. CDR3 nucleotide sequence: TGTGCCAGCAGCTTAACTAGGTCTACCGGGGAGCTGTTTTTT. V is TRBV7-3 and J is TRBJ2-2; D is uncertain. The CDR3 runs 14 residues. Germline V CDR1 and CDR2: SGHTA, FQGTGA. With 0 bases removed from V and 5 bases from J, the gap between germline ends came to 7 bases.

The chain joins TRBV6-5 to TRBJ2-7; tentatively, D is TRBD2 (6 bases). This CDR3 is 14 amino acids long. V was shortened by 4 bases and J by 3 bases, with 13 bases between the two germline ends. Germline loops: CDR1 MNHEY, CDR2 SVGAGI. CDR3 sequence (DNA): TGTGCCAGCAGTTCAAACCGGGACTTCTACGAGCAGTACTTC. Translating it yields CASSSNRDFYEQYF.

The chain joins TRBV28 to TRBJ2-3; D not certain. Germline V gives CDR1 MDHEN, CDR2 SYDVKM. The CDR3 is made up of 18 amino acids. The V gene lost 0 bases and the J gene lost 1 base, with 17 bases spanning the gap. Here the CDR3 reads CASSLWDRKASGTDTQYF. DNA for the CDR3: TGTGCCAGCAGTTTATGGGACCGGAAGGCGTCTGGCACAGATACGCAGTATTTT.

This clonotype was seen a few times. This rearrangement joins TRBV5-1 to TRBJ2-3; D not resolved. The CDR3 covers 16 residues. The V gene's germline CDR1 is SGHRS and CDR2 YFSETQ. V lost 1 base, J lost 0 bases, and 12 bases lay in between. CDR3 bases: TGCGCCAGCAGCTTGATGTCGGTTCGGAGCACAGATACGCAGTATTTT. It yields the protein CASSLMSVRSTDTQYF.

Only a few counts were recorded for this clonotype. The J gene is TRBJ1-2, the V gene TRBV4-1; tentative D call: TRBD1 (6 bases). V was pared by 4 bases and J by 5 bases, with 11 bases between. This CDR3 contains 13 residues. Germline CDR1 reads MGHRA; CDR2 reads YSYEKL. The CDR3 loop is CASSRGQIYGYTF. CDR3 coding DNA: TGCGCCAGCAGCCGAGGACAGATTTATGGCTACACCTTC.

This chain joins TRBV28 and TRBJ1-2, with D perhaps matching TRBD1 (6 bases). Looked up from germline, CDR1 is MDHEN and CDR2 is SYDVKM. Trimming removed 5 bases from V and 4 bases from J, with 23 bases in between. This CDR3 is 17 amino acids long. Here the CDR3 reads CASSPRSGGPLSYGYTF. The DNA for the CDR3 is TGTGCCAGCAGTCCCCGCTCCGGGGGGCCCCTCAGCTATGGCTACACCTTC.

For this clonotype: An end of the junction does not agree with germline; a read error may underlie this. In DNA form, the CDR3 reads TGCGCCAGCAACCAACCAGTTACAGATACGCAGTATTTT. It translates to CASNQPVTDTQYF. The chain couples TRBV4-1 to TRBJ2-3; D is uncertain. The CDR3 is 13 amino acids. The germline gives CDR1 MGHRA, CDR2 YSYEKL.

Many counts were recorded for this clonotype. The CDR3 is CASSYMVASSAPSTDTQYF. Written as DNA, the CDR3 is TGTGCCAGCAGTTACATGGTTGCGTCTAGCGCGCCTAGCACAGATACGCAGTATTTT. The V call is TRBV6-5, the J call TRBJ2-3, with D perhaps matching TRBD2 (6 bases). The CDR3 spans 19 residues. The V gene's germline CDR1 is MNHEY and CDR2 SVGAGI. V was clipped by 2 bases and J by 0 bases, with 21 bases between them.